The rows below give T cell receptor beta chains drawn from one sample of a study of blood T cell repertoires in COVID-19. Only in-frame clones appear in the TCRdb table, and some are missing; sequencing was by immunoSEQ multiplex PCR. The repertoire holds 68,000 or so clones, with more than 60% as singletons. The sequencing input was peripheral blood. These receptors all stem from a human donor in a cohort sampled during active COVID-19. The CDR3 runs from the conserved cysteine through the conserved F or W. A D gene is named only where the DNA matches it firmly. Clone size is shown for a subset of rows, as once, few, many or a class of expanded clone.

CDR3 protein	CDR3 DNA	clone size	V gene	D gene	J gene
CASSQVRGADQETQYF	TGTGCCAGCAGCCAAGTTCGTGGGGCGGATCAAGAGACCCAGTACTTC	-	TRBV4-2	-	TRBJ2-5
CASSFGQDGEKLFF	TGTGCCAGCAGCTTTGGACAGGATGGTGAAAAACTGTTTTTT	-	TRBV7-2	TRBD1	TRBJ1-4
CASSPLEVYRAENEKLFF	TGTGCCAGCAGCCCCCTCGAGGTTTACAGGGCGGAGAATGAAAAACTGTTTTTT	many	TRBV7-8	-	TRBJ1-4
CASSYSTVQREFYNEQFF	TGTGCCAGCAGTTACTCGACGGTTCAGCGGGAGTTCTACAATGAGCAGTTCTTC	once	TRBV6-2/TRBV6-3	TRBD2	TRBJ2-1
CATLGHIQETQYF	TGTGCCACCCTAGGACACATCCAAGAGACCCAGTACTTC	-	TRBV28	-	TRBJ2-5
CASSQDTASGGETQYF	TGTGCCAGCAGCCAAGATACGGCTAGCGGGGGGGAGACCCAGTACTTC	-	TRBV14	TRBD2	TRBJ2-5
CASSFRVNTEAFF	TGTGCCAGCAGCTTCAGGGTGAACACTGAAGCTTTCTTT	-	TRBV11-2	-	TRBJ1-1
CASSLAGLGYNEQFF	TGCGCCAGCAGCTTGGCAGGGCTTGGGTACAATGAGCAGTTCTTC	-	TRBV5-1	-	TRBJ2-1
CASSNDRTLAKNIQYF	TGTGCCAGCAGCAACGACAGGACTCTAGCCAAAAACATTCAGTACTTC	-	TRBV5-6	-	TRBJ2-4
CASSSTGDTEAFF	TGTGCCAGTAGTTCTACAGGGGACACTGAAGCTTTCTTT	-	TRBV19	TRBD1	TRBJ1-1
CAISESGLATDTQYF	TGTGCCATCAGTGAGTCGGGGTTAGCGACAGATACGCAGTATTTT	-	TRBV10-3	-	TRBJ2-3
CASILTGVNTEAFF	TGTGCCAGCATCCTAACAGGGGTTAACACTGAAGCTTTCTTT	-	TRBV6-5	TRBD1	TRBJ1-1
CASSLPRALPTDTQYF	TGTGCCAGCAGTTTACCGAGAGCCCTTCCCACAGATACGCAGTATTTT	-	TRBV27	-	TRBJ2-3
CASSLRTSGIYEQYF	TGTGCCAGTAGTCTACGGACTAGCGGGATCTACGAGCAGTACTTC	-	TRBV19	TRBD2	TRBJ2-7
CASSDPLGRDNQETQYF	TGTGCCAGCAGTGACCCCTTGGGACGGGACAACCAAGAGACCCAGTACTTC	-	TRBV2	-	TRBJ2-5
CASSLGSGLGSEQFF	TGTGCCAGCAGCTTAGGGTCGGGACTAGGGTCGGAGCAGTTCTTC	-	TRBV7-2	TRBD2	TRBJ2-1
CASSPGGGLAGYGTQYF	TGTGCCAGCAGCCCGGGGGGGGGACTAGCGGGATATGGGACGCAGTATTTT	-	TRBV5-4	TRBD2	TRBJ2-3
CASSQGGSPGANVLTF	TGTGCCAGCAGCCAGGGGGGGAGTCCTGGGGCCAACGTCCTGACTTTC	-	TRBV14	TRBD2	TRBJ2-6
CASSRTGPQAQYF	TGTGCCAGCAGCCGTACAGGGCCCCAGGCCCAGTACTTC	-	TRBV21-1	-	TRBJ2-5
CASSSRQGNGYTF	TGTGCCAGCAGCTCCAGACAGGGGAACGGCTACACCTTC	-	TRBV7-2	TRBD1	TRBJ1-2